These T cell receptor beta chains were read from a single sample in a study of HIV-infected patients and healthy controls. TCRdb re-called the 5' RACE reads through MiXCR, storing one row per CDR3 protein. The sample holds 7,500 to 10,000 distinct CDR3 sequences; over 8% are singletons and the top ten take about 31%. Here the sequenced sample was blood, taken before antiretroviral therapy. Receptors originate from an adult with HIV infection. The donor label of this sample is uncertain. Each CDR3 is given with its conserved first and last residue. The D gene is left open where the match is weak.

NA TRBV7-2 CASSHARGVTGANVLTF
TRBD1 TRBV7-6 CASSLIYGTGNTGELFF
NA TRBV29-1 CSAKTGGQETQYF
NA TRBV5-6 CASSLELENGHAGELFF
TRBD2 TRBV20-1 CSALLAGPYNEQFF
NA TRBV12-3/TRBV12-4 CASTEDGPLGGNQPQHF
NA TRBV29-1 CSVGGGSTDTQYF
NA TRBV12-3/TRBV12-4 CASSFMGYGYTF
NA TRBV18 CASSPGPGREYGYTF
NA TRBV28 CASSLLGTDTQYF
TRBD1 TRBV5-6 CASSFGQGNQPQHF